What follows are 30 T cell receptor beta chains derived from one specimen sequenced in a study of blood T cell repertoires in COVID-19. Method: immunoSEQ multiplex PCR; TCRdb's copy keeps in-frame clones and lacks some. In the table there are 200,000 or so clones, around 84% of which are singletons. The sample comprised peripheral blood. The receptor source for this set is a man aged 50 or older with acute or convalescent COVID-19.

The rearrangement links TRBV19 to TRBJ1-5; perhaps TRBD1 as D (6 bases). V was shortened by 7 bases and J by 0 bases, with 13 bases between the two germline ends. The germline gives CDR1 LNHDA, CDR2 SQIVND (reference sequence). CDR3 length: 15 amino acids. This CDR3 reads CASKDSDRSNQPQHF. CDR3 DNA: TGTGCCAGTAAGGACAGCGACCGTAGCAATCAGCCCCAGCATTTT.

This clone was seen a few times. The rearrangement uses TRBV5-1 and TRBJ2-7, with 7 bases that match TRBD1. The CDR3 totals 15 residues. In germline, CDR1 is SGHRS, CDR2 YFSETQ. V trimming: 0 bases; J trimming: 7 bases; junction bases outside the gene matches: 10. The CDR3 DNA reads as TGCGCCAGCAGCTTGGACGGACAGGTCGGTAGGGAGCAGTACTTC. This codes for CASSLDGQVGREQYF.

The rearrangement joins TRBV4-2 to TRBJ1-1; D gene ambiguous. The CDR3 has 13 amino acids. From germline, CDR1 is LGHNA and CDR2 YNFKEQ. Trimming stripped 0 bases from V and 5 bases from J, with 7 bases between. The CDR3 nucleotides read TGTGCCAGCAGCCAAGATCCGGGGACTGAAGCTTTCTTT. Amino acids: CASSQDPGTEAFF.

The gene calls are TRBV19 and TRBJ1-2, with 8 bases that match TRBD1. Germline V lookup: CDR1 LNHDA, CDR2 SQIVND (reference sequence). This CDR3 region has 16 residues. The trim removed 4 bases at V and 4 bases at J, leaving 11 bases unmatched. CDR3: CASSRARGLMPYGYTF. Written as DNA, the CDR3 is TGTGCCAGTAGTAGGGCCAGGGGGCTAATGCCCTATGGCTACACCTTC.

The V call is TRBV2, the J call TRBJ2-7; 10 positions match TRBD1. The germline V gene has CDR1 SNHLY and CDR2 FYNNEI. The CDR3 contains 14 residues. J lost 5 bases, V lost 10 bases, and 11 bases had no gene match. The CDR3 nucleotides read TGTGCCACCCGACAGGGGGCGCTAAGCCACGAGCAGTACTTC. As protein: CATRQGALSHEQYF.

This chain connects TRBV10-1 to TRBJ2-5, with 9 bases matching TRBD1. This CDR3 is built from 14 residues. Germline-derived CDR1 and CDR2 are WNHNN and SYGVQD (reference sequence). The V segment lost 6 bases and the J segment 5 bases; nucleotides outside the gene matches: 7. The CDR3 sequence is CASSEGQGFETQYF. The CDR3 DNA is TGCGCCAGCAGCGAGGGACAGGGATTTGAGACCCAGTACTTC.

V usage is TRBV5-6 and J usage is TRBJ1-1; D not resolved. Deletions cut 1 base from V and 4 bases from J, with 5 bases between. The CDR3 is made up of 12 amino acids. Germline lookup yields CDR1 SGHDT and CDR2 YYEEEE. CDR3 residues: CASSLTATEAFF. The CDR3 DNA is TGTGCCAGCAGCTTGACAGCCACTGAAGCTTTCTTT.

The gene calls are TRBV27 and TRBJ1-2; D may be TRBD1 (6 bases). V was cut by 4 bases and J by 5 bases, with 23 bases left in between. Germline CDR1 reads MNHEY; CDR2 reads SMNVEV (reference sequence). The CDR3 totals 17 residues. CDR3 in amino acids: CASSSTAPPDSPYGYTF. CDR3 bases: TGTGCCAGCAGTTCGACGGCCCCCCCGGACAGCCCGTATGGCTACACCTTC.

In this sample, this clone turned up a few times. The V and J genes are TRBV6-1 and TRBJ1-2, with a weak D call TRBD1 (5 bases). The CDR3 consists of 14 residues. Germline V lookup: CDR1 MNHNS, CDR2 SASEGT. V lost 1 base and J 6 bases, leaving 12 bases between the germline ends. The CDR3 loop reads CASSEVGRVHGYTF. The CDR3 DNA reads TGTGCCAGCAGTGAAGTCGGCAGGGTGCATGGCTACACCTTC.

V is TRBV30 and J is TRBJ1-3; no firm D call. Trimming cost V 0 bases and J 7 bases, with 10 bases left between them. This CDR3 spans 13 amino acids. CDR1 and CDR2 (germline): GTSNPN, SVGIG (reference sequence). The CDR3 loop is CAWSVERRNTIYF. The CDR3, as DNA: TGTGCCTGGAGTGTGGAGAGGAGGAACACCATATATTTT.

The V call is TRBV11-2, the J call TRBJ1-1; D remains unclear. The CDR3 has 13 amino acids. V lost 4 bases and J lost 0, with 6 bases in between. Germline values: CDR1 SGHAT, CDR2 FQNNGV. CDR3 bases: TGTGCCAGCAGCTCCCAGATGAACACTGAAGCTTTCTTT. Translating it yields CASSSQMNTEAFF.

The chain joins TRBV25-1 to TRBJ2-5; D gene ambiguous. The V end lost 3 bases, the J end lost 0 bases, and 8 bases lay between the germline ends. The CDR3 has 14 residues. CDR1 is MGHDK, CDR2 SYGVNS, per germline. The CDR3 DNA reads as TGTGCCAGCAGTGAGTCCCCCTACCAAGAGACCCAGTACTTC. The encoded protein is CASSESPYQETQYF.

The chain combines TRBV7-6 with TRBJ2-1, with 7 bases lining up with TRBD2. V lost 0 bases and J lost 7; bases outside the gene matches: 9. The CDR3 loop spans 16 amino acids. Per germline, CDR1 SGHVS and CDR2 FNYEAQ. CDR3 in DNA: TGTGCCAGCAGCTTAGCGCTGGGCGGGGGAAAAAATGAGCAGTTCTTC. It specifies CASSLALGGGKNEQFF.

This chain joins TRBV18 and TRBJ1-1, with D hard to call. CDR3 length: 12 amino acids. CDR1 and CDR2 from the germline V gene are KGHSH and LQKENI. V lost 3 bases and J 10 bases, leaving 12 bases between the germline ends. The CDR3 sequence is CASSPEGRGAFF. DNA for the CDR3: TGTGCCAGCTCACCGGAGGGCCGAGGAGCTTTCTTT.

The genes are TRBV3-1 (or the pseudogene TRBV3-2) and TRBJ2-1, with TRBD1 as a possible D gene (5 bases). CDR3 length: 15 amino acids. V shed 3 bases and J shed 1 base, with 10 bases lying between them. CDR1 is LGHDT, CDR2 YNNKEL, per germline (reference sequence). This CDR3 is CASSQTVNSYNEQFF. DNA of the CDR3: TGTGCCAGCAGCCAGACAGTTAATTCCTACAATGAGCAGTTCTTC.

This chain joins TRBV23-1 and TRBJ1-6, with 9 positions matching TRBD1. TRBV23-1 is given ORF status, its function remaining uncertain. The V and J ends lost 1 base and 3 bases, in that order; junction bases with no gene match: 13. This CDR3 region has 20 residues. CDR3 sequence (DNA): TGCGCCAGCAGTCAATTACCGGGACAGGGCCCTAGTAGCTATAATTCACCCCTCCACTTT. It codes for CASSQLPGQGPSSYNSPLHF.

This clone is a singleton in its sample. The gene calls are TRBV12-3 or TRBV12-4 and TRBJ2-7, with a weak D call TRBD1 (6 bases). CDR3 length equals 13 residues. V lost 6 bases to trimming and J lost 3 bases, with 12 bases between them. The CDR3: CASSHGQFYEQYF. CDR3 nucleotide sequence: TGTGCCAGCAGCCATGGACAGTTCTACGAGCAGTACTTC.

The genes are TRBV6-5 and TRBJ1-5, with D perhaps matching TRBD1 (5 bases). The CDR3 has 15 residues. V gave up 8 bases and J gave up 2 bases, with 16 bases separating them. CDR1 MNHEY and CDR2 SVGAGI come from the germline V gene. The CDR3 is CASSFAGGRNQPQHF. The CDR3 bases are TGTGCCAGCTCCTTTGCGGGGGGTCGCAATCAGCCCCAGCATTTT.

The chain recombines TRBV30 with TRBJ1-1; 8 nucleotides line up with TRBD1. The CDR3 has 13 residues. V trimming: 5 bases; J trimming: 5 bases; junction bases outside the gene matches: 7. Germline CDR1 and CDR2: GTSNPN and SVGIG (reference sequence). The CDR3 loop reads CAWGRQGATEAFF. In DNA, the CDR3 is TGTGCCTGGGGGCGCCAGGGGGCGACTGAAGCTTTCTTT. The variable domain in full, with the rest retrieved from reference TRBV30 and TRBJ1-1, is SQTIHQWPATLVQPVGSPLSLECTVEGTSNPNLYWYRQAAGRGLQLLFYSVGIGQISSEVPQNLSASRPQDRQFILSSKKLLLSDSGFYLCAWGRQGATEAFFGQGTRLTVV.

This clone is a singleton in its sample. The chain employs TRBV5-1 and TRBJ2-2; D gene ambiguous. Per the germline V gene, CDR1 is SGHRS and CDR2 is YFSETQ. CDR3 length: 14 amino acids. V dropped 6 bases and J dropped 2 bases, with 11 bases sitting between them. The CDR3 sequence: CASKLQVNTGELFF. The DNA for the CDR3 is TGCGCCAGCAAACTCCAGGTTAACACCGGGGAGCTGTTTTTT. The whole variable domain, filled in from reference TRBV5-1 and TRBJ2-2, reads KAGVTQTPRYLIKTRGQQVTLSCSPISGHRSVSWYQQTPGQGLQFLFEYFSETQRNKGNFPGRFSGRQFSNSRSEMNVSTLELGDSALYLCASKLQVNTGELFFGEGSRLTVL.

CDR3 sequence (DNA): TGTGCCAGCAGGGAAACAGGGTACTATGGCTACACCTTC. As protein: CASRETGYYGYTF. The chain links TRBV2 to TRBJ1-2; TRBD1 is a possible D gene (6 bases). The CDR3 runs 13 residues. Trimming removed 6 bases at V and 3 bases at J, with 11 bases between. The germline CDR1 and CDR2 sequences are SNHLY and FYNNEI.

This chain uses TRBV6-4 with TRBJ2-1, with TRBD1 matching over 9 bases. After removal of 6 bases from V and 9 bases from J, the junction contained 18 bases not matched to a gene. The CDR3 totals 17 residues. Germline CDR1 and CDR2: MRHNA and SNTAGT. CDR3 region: CASRGSRAYRGRAEQFF. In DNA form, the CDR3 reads TGTGCCAGCAGGGGATCCAGGGCCTACAGGGGGCGCGCTGAGCAGTTCTTC.

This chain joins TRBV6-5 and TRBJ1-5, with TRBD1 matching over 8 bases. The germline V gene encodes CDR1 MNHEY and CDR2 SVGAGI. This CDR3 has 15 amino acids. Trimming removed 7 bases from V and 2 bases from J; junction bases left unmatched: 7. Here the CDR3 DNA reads TGTGCCAGCAATTCGGGACAGGCCGGCAATCAGCCCCAGCATTTT. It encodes CASNSGQAGNQPQHF.

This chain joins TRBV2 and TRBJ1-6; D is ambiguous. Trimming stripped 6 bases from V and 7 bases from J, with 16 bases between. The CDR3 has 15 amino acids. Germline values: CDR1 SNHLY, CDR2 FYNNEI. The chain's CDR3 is CASRDVRHQNSPLHF. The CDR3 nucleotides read TGTGCCAGCAGAGACGTTCGACACCAAAATTCACCCCTCCACTTT.

The CDR3 loop reads CATRRQVNTEAFF. CDR3 bases: TGTGCCACTAGGAGACAGGTAAACACTGAAGCTTTCTTT. V and J are TRBV15 and TRBJ1-1, with D tentatively TRBD1 (6 bases). V was pared by 9 bases and J by 2 bases, with 13 bases between. CDR3 length: 13 residues. Germline-derived CDR1 and CDR2 are LNHNV and YYDKDF (reference sequence).

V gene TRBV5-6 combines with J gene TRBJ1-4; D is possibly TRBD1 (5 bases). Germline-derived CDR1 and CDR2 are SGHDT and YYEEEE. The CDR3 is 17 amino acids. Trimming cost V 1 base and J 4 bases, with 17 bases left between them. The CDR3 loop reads CASSLRAEGRINEKLFF. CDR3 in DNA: TGTGCCAGCAGCTTGCGCGCGGAGGGGAGGATTAATGAAAAACTGTTTTTT.

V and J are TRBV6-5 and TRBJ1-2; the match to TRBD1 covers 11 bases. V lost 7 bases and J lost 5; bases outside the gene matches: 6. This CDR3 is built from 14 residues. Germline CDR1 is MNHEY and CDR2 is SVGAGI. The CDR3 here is CASTLGQGAYGYTF. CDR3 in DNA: TGTGCCAGCACCTTAGGACAGGGGGCATATGGCTACACCTTC.

The chain's CDR3 is CSASRTANTEAFF. The DNA for the CDR3 is TGCAGTGCTAGTCGGACAGCGAACACTGAAGCTTTCTTT. The chain links TRBV20-1 to TRBJ1-1, with TRBD1 as a possible D gene (6 bases). V was clipped by 3 bases and J by 1 base, with 9 bases between them. Germline V gene sequence: CDR1 DFQATT, CDR2 SNEGSKA (reference sequence). This CDR3 has 13 amino acids.

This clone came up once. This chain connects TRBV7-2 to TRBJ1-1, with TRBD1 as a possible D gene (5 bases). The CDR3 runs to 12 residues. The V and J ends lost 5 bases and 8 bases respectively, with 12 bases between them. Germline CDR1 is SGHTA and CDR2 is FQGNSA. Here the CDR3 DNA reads TGTGCCAGCAGCGAATGGACAAGAGAAGCTTTCTTT. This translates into CASSEWTREAFF.

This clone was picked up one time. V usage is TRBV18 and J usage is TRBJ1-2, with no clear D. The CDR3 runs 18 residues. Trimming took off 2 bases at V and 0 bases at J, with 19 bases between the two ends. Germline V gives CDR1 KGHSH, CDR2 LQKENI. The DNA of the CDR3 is TGTGCCAGCTCACCATCGCAGGTGGCAGCGGTATCTAACTATGGCTACACCTTC. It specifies CASSPSQVAAVSNYGYTF.